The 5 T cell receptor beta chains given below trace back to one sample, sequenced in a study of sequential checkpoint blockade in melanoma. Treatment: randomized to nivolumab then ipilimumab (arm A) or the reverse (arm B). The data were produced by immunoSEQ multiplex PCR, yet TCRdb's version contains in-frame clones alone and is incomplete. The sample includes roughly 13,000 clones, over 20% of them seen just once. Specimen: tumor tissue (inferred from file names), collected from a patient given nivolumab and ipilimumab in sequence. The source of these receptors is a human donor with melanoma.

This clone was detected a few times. The CDR3 DNA sequence: TGTGCCAGCAGCTTCGATGCGGGACAGCGTTACAATGAGCAGTTCTTC. Translated: CASSFDAGQRYNEQFF. The rearrangement uses TRBV11-3 and TRBJ2-1; D is perhaps TRBD1 (7 bases). The CDR3 runs to 16 residues. Trimming shortened V by 3 bases and J by 4 bases, and 16 bases separated the two germline ends. Germline V gene sequence: CDR1 SGHNT, CDR2 YENEEA. Filled out from reference TRBV11-3 and TRBJ2-1, the complete variable domain reads EAGVVQSPRYKIIEKKQPVAFWCNPISGHNTLYWYLQNLGQGPELLIRYENEEAVDDSQLPKDRFSAERLKGVDSTLKIQPAELGDSAVYLCASSFDAGQRYNEQFFGPGTRLTVL.

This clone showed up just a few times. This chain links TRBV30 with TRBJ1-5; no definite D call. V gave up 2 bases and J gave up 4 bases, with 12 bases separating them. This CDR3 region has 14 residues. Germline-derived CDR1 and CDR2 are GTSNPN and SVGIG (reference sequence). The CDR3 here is CAWSFGDGNQPQHF. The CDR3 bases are TGTGCCTGGAGTTTCGGTGATGGTAATCAGCCCCAGCATTTT.

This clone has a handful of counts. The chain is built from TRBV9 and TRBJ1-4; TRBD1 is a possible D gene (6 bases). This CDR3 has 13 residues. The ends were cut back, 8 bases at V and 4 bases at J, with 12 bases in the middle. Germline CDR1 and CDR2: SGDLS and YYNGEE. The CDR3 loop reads CASQQGLNEKLFF. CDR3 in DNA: TGTGCCAGTCAACAGGGACTTAATGAAAAACTGTTTTTT.

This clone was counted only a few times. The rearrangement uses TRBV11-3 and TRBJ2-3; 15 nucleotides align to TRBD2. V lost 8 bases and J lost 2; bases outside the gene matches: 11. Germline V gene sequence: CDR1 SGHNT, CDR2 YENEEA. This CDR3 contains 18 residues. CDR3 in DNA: TGTGCCAGCGGGGGACTAGCGGGAGGCCCTACACTCACAGATACGCAGTATTTT. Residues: CASGGLAGGPTLTDTQYF.

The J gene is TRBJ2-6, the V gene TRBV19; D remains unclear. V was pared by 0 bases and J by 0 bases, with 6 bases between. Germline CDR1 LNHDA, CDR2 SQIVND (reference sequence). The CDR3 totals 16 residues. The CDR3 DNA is TGTGCCAGTAGTATAGACTTTTCCTCTGGGGCCAACGTCCTGACTTTC. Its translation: CASSIDFSSGANVLTF.